The TCR beta chain described here comes from a study of cytomegalovirus exposure and HLA in healthy donors. V was clipped by 4 bases and J by 5 bases, with 18 bases between them. The CDR3 covers 15 residues. The germline V gene has CDR1 SGHRS and CDR2 YFSETQ. Study-wide results and caveats: The authors later found HLA-associated TCR beta chains more clonally expanded than equally common others. High specificity and sensitivity for cytomegalovirus status were reported for the classifier. Roughly uniform depth of sequencing across donors was assumed in presence/absence analyses. While the bulk of TCR sequences proved rare, some public TCRs turned up in many donors.

The PCR used 60 Vbeta and 13 Jbeta primers. The data were produced by immunoSEQ multiplex PCR, yet TCRdb's version contains in-frame clones alone and is incomplete. The sample holds just over 150,000 clones, around 77% seen once. Remarks on this clone: What it binds is not known.

This TCR derives from a woman in her 30s in good health and CMV-seronegative. The chain carries TRBV5-1 and TRBJ2-5; D is possibly TRBD1 (5 bases). Sequenced material: PBMCs. The CDR3 DNA is TGCGCCAGCAGCGTGATCGACAGTATTATTGAGACCCAGTACTTC. Translating it yields CASSVIDSIIETQYF.